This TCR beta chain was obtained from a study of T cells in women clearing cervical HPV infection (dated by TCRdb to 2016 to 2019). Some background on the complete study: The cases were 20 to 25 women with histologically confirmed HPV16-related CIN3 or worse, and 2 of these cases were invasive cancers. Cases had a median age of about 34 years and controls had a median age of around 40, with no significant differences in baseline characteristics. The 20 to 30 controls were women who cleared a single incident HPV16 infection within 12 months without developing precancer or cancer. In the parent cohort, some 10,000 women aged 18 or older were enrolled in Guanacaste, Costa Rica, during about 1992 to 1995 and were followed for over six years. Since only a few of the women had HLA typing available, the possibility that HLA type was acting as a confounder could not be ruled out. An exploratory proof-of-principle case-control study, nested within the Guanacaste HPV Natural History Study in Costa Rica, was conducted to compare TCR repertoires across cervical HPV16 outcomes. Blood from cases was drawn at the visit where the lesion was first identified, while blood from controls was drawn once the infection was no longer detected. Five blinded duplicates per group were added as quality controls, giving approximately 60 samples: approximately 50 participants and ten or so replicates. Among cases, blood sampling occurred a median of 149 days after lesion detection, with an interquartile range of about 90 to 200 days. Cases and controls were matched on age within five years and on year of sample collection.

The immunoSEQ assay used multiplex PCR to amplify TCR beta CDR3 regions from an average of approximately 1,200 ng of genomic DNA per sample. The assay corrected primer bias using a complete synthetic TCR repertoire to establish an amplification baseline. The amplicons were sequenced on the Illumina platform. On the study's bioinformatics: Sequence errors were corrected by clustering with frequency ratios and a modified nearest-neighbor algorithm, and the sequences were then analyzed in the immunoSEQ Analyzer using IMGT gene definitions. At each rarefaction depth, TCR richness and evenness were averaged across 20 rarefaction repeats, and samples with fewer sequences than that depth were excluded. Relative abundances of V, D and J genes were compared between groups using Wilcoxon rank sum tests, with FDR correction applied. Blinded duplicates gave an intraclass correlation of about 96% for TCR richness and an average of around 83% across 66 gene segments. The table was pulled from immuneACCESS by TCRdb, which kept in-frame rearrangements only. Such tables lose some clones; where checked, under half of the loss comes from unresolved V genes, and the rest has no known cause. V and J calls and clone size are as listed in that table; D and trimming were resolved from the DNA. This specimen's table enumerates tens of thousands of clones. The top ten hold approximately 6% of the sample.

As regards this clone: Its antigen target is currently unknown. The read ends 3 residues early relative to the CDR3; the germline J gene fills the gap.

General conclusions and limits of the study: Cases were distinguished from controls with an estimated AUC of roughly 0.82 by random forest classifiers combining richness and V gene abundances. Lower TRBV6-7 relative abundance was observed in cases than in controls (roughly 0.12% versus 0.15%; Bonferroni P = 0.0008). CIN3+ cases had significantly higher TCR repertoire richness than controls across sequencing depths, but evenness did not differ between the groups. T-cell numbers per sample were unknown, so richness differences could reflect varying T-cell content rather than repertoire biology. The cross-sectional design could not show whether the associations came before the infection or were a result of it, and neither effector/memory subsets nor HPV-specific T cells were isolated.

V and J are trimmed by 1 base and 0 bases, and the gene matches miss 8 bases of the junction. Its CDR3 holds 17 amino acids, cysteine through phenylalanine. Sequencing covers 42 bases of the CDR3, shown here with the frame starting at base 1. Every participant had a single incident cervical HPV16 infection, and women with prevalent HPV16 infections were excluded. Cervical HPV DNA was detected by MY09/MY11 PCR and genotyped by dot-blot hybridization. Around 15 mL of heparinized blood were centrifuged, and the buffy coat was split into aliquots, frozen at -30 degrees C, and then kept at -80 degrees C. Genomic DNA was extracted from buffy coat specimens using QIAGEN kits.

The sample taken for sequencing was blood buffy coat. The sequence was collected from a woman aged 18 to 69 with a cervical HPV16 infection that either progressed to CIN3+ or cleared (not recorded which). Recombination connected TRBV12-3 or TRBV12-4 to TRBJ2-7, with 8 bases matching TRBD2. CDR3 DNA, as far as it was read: TGTGCCAGCAGTTTAGATTGGCGGGAGGACTTCTCCTACGAG. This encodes CASSLDWREDFSYE. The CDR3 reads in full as CASSLDWREDFSYEQYF.